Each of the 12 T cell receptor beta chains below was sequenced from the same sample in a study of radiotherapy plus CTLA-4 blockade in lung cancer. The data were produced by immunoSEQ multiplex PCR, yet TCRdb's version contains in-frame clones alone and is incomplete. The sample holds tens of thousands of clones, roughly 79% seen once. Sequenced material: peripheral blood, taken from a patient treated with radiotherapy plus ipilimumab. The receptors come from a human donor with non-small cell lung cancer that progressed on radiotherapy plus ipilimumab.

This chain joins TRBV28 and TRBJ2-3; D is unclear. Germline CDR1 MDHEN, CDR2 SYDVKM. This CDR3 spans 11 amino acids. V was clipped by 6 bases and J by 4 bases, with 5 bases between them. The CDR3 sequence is CASREADTQYF. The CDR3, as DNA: TGTGCCAGCAGGGAAGCAGATACGCAGTATTTT.

The CDR3 nucleotides read TGTGCCAGCCGGGACAGGGTGGATGAAAAACTGTTTTTT. Translating it yields CASRDRVDEKLFF. V is TRBV6-1 and J is TRBJ1-4; 9 bases map to TRBD1. V shed 8 bases, J shed 6 bases, and the junction held 4 bases outside the gene matches. Per germline, CDR1 MNHNS and CDR2 SASEGT. This CDR3 has 13 amino acids.

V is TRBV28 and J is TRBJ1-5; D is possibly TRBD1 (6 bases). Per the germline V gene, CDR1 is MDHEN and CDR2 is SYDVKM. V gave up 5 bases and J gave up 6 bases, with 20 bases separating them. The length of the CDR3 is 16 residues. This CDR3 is CASSRAWGAQGQPQHF. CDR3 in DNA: TGTGCCAGCAGTCGAGCATGGGGGGCGCAGGGTCAGCCCCAGCATTTT.

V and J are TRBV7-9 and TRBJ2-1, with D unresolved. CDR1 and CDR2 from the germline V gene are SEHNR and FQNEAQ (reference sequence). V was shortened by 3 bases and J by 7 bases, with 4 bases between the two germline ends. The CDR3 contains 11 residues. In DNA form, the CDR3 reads TGTGCCAGCAGCTTTAGAAATGAGCAGTTCTTC. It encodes CASSFRNEQFF. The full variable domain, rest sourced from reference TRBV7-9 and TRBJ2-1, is DTGVSQNPRHKITKRGQNVTFRCDPISEHNRLYWYRQTLGQGPEFLTYFQNEAQLEKSRLLSDRFSAERPKGSFSTLEIQRTEQGDSAMYLCASSFRNEQFFGPGTRLTVL.

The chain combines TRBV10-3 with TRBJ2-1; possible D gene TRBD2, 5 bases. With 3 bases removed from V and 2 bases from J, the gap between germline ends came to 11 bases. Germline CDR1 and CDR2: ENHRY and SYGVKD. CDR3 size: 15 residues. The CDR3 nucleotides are TGTGCCATCAGTGAAGAGGGTGGCCCCTACAATGAGCAGTTCTTC. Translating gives CAISEEGGPYNEQFF.

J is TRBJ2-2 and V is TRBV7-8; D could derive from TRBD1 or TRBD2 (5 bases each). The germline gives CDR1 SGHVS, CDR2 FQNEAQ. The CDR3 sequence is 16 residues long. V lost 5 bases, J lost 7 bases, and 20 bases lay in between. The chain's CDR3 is CASSTSEERGDGELFF. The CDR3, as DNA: TGTGCCAGCAGCACTAGTGAGGAGAGGGGAGACGGGGAGCTGTTTTTT.

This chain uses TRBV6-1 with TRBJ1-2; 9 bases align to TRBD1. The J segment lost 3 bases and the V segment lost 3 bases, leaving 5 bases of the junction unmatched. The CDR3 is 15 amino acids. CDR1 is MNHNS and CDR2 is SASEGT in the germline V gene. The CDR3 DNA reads TGTGCCAGCAGTGAGTGGGACAGGGAGGACTATGGCTACACCTTC. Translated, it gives CASSEWDREDYGYTF.

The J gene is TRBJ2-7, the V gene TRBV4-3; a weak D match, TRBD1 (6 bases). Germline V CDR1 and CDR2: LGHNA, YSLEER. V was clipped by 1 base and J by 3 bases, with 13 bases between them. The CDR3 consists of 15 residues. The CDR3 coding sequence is TGCGCCAGCAGCCAAGGTCTTCAGGGGAGCTACGAGCAGTACTTC. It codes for CASSQGLQGSYEQYF.

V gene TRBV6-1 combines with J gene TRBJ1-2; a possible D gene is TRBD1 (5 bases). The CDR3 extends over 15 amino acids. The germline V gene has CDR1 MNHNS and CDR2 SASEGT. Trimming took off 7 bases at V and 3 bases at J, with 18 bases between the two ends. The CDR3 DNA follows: TGTGCCAGCAACTACGTTGCCGGGACGGACTATGGCTACACCTTC. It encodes CASNYVAGTDYGYTF.

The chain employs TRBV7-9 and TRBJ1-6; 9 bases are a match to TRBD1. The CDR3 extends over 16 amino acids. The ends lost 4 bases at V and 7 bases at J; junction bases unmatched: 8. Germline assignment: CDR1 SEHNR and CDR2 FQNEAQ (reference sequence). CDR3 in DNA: TGTGCCAGCAGCTCATACCGGGACAGGGACAATTCACCCCTCCACTTT. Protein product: CASSSYRDRDNSPLHF.

CDR3 nucleotide sequence: TGTGCCAGCAGTCCGGAGGGGGCTGGTGCTTTCTTT. Protein product: CASSPEGAGAFF. The chain uses TRBV28 and TRBJ1-1; TRBD1 matches at 7 bases. Germline loops: CDR1 MDHEN, CDR2 SYDVKM. V lost 5 bases, J lost 11 bases, and 8 bases stayed unmatched. The CDR3 runs 12 residues.

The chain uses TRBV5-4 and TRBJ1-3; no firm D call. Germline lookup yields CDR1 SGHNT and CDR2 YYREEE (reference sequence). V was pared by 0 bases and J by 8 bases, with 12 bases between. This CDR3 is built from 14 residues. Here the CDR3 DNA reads TGTGCCAGCAGCTTGGTGGGCTCGGCGGACACCATATATTTT. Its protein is CASSLVGSADTIYF. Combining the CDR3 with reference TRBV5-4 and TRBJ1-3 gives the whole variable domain ETGVTQSPTHLIKTRGQQVTLRCSSQSGHNTVSWYQQALGQGPQFIFQYYREEENGRGNFPPRFSGLQFPNYSSELNVNALELDDSALYLCASSLVGSADTIYFGEGSWLTVV.